This T cell receptor (beta chain) was sequenced in a study of blood T cells in healthy people across ages. PCR was performed a second time for about 7 to 11 cycles using a sample-barcoded 5' primer and a J-beta primer mix. Template switching added a 12-random-nucleotide identifier to every cDNA molecule. One entry per CDR3 protein, called by TCRdb with MiXCR from the 5' RACE reads. Among around 1,000,000 distinct CDR3 sequences listed, roughly two fifths were seen once. As regards this clonotype: Its target is unknown.

This CDR3 is built from 15 residues. The ends were cut back, 4 bases at V and 7 bases at J, with 20 bases in the middle. From germline, CDR1 is MRHNA and CDR2 SNTAGT. Whole-study results and caveats: Estimates of total diversity, which came from one million sequenced T cells, were considered to be underestimates.

The extraction recovered at least 6 micrograms of total RNA per sample. The sequencing sample was made of blood. V gene TRBV6-4 combines with J gene TRBJ2-7, with D possibly TRBD1 on 6 matching bases. This clonotype was obtained from a man aged 18-30 years in good health. The CDR3 reads CASSATGFDYNEQYF. CDR3 in DNA: TGTGCCAGCAGTGCTACAGGGTTTGACTACAATGAGCAGTACTTC.